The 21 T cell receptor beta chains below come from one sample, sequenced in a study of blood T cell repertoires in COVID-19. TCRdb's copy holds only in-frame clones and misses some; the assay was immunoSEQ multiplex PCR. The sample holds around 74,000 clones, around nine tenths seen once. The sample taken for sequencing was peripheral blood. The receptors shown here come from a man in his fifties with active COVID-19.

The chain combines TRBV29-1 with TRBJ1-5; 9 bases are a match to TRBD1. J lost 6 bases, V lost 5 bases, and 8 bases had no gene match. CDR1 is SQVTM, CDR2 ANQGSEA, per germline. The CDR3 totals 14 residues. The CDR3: CSVRIQGAGQPQHF. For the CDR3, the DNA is TGCAGCGTTAGAATACAGGGGGCAGGTCAGCCCCAGCATTTT.

The CDR3 DNA is TGTGCCAGCAGCCCAAACCGGGACTACAATGAGCAGTTCTTC. Translating it yields CASSPNRDYNEQFF. The chain recombines TRBV7-9 with TRBJ2-1; tentatively, D is TRBD2 (5 bases). The CDR3 contains 14 residues. Trimming removed 5 bases at V and 3 bases at J, with 11 bases between. Germline V gene sequence: CDR1 SEHNR, CDR2 FQNEAQ (reference sequence). Full variable domain (outside the CDR3, taken from reference TRBV7-9 and TRBJ2-1): DTGVSQNPRHKITKRGQNVTFRCDPISEHNRLYWYRQTLGQGPEFLTYFQNEAQLEKSRLLSDRFSAERPKGSFSTLEIQRTEQGDSAMYLCASSPNRDYNEQFFGPGTRLTVL.

The CDR3 nucleotides read TGTGCCAGCAGTTACTCCGCTAGCGGGGGCTACGAGCAGTACTTC. This gives the protein CASSYSASGGYEQYF. The chain links TRBV6-2 or TRBV6-3 to TRBJ2-7; the match to TRBD2 covers 10 bases. Germline-derived CDR1 and CDR2 are MNHEY and SVGEGT. This CDR3 is built from 15 residues. V gave up 0 bases and J gave up 3 bases; unmatched junction bases: 2.

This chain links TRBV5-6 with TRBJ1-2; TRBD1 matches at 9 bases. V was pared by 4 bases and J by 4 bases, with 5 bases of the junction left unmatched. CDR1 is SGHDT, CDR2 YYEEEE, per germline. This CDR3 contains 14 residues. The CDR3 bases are TGTGCCAGCAGCCCAACAGGGGGCACCTATGGCTACACCTTC. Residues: CASSPTGGTYGYTF.

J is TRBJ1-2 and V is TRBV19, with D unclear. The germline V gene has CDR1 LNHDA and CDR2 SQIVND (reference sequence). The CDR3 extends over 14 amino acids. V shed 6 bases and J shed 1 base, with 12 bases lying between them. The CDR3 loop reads CASSPTGLNYGYTF. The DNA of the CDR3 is TGTGCCAGTAGCCCCACTGGGCTTAACTATGGCTACACCTTC.

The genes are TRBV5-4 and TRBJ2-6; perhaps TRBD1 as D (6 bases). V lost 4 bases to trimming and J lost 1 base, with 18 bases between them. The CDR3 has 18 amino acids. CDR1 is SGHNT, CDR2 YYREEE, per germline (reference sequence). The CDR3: CASSPQGFPLSGANVLTF. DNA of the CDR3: TGTGCCAGCAGCCCACAGGGTTTCCCCCTTTCTGGGGCCAACGTCCTGACTTTC.

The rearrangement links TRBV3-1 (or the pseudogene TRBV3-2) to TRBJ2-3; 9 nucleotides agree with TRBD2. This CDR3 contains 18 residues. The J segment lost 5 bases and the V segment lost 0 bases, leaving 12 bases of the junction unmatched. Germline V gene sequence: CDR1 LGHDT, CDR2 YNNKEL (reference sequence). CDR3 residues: CASSQEVQREVHGDTQYF. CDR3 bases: TGTGCCAGCAGCCAAGAGGTCCAGCGGGAGGTCCACGGAGATACGCAGTATTTT.

CDR3 sequence: CASSGSSTGELFF. The CDR3 DNA is TGTGCCAGCAGTGGTAGCTCCACCGGGGAGCTGTTTTTT. This chain connects TRBV28 to TRBJ2-2; unclear D gene. V lost 5 bases to trimming and J lost 4 bases, with 8 bases between them. The germline gives CDR1 MDHEN, CDR2 SYDVKM. The CDR3 runs to 13 residues.

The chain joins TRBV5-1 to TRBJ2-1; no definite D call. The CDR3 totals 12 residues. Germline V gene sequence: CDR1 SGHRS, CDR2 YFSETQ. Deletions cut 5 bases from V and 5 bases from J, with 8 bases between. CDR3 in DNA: TGCGCCAGCAGTCCCTCTAACAATGAGCAGTTCTTC. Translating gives CASSPSNNEQFF.

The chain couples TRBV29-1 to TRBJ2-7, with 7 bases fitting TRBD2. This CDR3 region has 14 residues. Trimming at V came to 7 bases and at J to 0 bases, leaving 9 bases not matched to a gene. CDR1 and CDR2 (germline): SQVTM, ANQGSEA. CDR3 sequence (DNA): TGCAGCGCAAAGCAAGCGGGGAGCTCCTACGAGCAGTACTTC. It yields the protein CSAKQAGSSYEQYF.

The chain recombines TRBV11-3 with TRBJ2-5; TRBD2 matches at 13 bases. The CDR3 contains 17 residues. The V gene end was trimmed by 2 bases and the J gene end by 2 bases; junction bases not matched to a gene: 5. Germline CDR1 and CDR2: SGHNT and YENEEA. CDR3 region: CASSLWRLAGGQETQYF. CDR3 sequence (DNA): TGTGCCAGCAGCTTATGGCGACTAGCGGGGGGTCAAGAGACCCAGTACTTC.

The CDR3 DNA reads as TGTGCCACCAGTGACACCGTGGCCGACTATGGCTACACCTTC. Protein: CATSDTVADYGYTF. The chain employs TRBV24-1 and TRBJ1-2; D uncertain. V lost 4 bases and J 3 bases, leaving 11 bases between the germline ends. CDR3 length equals 14 residues. The germline V gene encodes CDR1 KGHDR and CDR2 SFDVKD.

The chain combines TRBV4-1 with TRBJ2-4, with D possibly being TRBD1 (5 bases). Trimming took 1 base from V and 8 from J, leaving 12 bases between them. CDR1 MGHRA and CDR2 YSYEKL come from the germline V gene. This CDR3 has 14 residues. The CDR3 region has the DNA TGCGCCAGCAGCCAAGGTACAGGTTCCGACATTCAGTACTTC. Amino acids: CASSQGTGSDIQYF.

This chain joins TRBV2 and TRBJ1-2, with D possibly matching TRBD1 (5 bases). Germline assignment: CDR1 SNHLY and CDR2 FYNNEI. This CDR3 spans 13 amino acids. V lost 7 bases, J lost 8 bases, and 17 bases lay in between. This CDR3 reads CASTDSYRQGYTF. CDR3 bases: TGTGCCAGCACAGATTCTTACAGGCAGGGCTACACCTTC.

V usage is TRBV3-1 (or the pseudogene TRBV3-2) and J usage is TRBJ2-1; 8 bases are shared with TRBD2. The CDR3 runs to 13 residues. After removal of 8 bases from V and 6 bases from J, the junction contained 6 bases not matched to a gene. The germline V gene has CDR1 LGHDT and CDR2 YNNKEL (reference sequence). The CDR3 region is CASEGLGSNEQFF. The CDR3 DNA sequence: TGTGCCAGCGAGGGACTAGGGTCCAATGAGCAGTTCTTC.

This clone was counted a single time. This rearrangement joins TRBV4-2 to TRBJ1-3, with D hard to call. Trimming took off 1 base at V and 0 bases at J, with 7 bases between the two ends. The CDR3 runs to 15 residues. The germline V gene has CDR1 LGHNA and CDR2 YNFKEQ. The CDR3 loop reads CASSQGGSSGNTIYF. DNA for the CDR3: TGTGCCAGCAGCCAAGGCGGGAGCTCTGGAAACACCATATATTTT.

In DNA form, the CDR3 reads TGTGCCAGTAGTCCGACAGATACGCAGTATTTT. Amino acids: CASSPTDTQYF. J is TRBJ2-3 and V is TRBV19; D is unresolved. V lost 5 bases, J lost 3 bases, and 3 bases lay in between. Germline V gives CDR1 LNHDA, CDR2 SQIVND (reference sequence). The CDR3 covers 11 residues.

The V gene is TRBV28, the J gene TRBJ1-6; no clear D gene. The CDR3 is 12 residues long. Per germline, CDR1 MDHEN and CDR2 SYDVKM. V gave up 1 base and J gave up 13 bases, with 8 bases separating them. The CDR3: CASSLSVAPLHF. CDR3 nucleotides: TGTGCCAGCAGTTTATCTGTAGCGCCCCTCCACTTT.

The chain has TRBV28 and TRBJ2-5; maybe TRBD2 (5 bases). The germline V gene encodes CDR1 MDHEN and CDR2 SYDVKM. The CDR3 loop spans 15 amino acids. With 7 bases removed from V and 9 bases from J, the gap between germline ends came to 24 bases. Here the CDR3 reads CASTSRTGTRWAQYF. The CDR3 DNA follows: TGTGCCAGCACTTCCCGGACTGGAACCCGGTGGGCCCAGTACTTC.

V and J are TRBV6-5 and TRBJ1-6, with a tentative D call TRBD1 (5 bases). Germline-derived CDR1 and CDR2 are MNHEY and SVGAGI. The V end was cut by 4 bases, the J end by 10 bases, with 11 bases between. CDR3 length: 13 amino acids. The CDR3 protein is CASSSGARSPLHF. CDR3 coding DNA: TGTGCCAGCAGTTCTGGGGCACGGTCACCCCTCCACTTT.

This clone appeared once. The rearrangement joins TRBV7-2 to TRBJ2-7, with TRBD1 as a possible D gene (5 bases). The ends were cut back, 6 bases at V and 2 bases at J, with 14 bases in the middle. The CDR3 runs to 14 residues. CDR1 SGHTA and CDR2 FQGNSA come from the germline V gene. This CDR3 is CASSSGHQTYEQYF. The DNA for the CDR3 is TGTGCCAGCAGTTCCGGACACCAGACCTACGAGCAGTACTTC.